Shown below are 32 T cell receptor beta chains from a single sample sequenced in a study of T cell responses to AZD1222 COVID-19 vaccine (dated by TCRdb to about 2021). The sample's time point label, decoded: about 28 days (+/-7) after the second vaccine dose. Preparation of the library involved the immunoSEQ multiplex PCR assay. TCRdb provides this immuneACCESS table in a form limited to in-frame rearrangements. Some clones are lacking; in checked studies, under half of them reflect an unresolved V gene, and why the rest are absent is not known. The sample table shows about 140,000 clones, and 80% to 95% are seen once. The ten largest make up roughly 3.5% of the sample. The material sequenced was peripheral blood, taken 28 days after the second AZD1222 dose. These receptors were obtained from an adult who received the AZD1222 COVID-19 vaccine.

The chain carries TRBV29-1 and TRBJ2-1, with D uncertain. V was clipped by 5 bases and J by 0 bases, with 14 bases between them. This CDR3 contains 15 residues. Germline values: CDR1 SQVTM, CDR2 ANQGSEA. The chain's CDR3 is CSVLLVSPSYNEQFF. The CDR3 DNA reads as TGCAGCGTTCTCCTTGTTTCACCCTCCTACAATGAGCAGTTCTTC.

This clone appeared a single time. The missing conserved phenylalanine or tryptophan at the end of this CDR3 makes a read error likely. The DNA is omitted, as the CDR3 cannot be located on it reliably, and the CDR3 follows TCRdb's listing. The V gene is TRBV21-1, the J gene TRBJ1-2. TRBV21-1 is a recognized pseudogene. The CDR3 has 11 amino acids, counting both end residues. CDR3 region: CASSHTRDRRS.

This sequence joins TRBV7-2 and TRBJ1-3; D perhaps matches TRBD1 (5 bases). The CDR3 loop spans 15 amino acids. The V gene lost 2 bases and the J gene lost 11 bases, with 19 bases spanning the gap. Germline V gene lookup returns CDR1 SGHTA and CDR2 FQGNSA. CDR3 amino acids: CASSLTQGSRGAIYF. The CDR3 DNA sequence: TGTGCCAGCAGCTTAACCCAGGGATCCCGGGGGGCCATATATTTT.

This clone has a single count. DNA for the CDR3: TGCGCCAGCAGCCAAGCCATAGGGGGGAGTACCGGGGAGCTGTTTTTT. This encodes CASSQAIGGSTGELFF. The rearrangement joins TRBV4-3 to TRBJ2-2; either TRBD1 or TRBD2 may supply D (6 bases each). Germline lookup yields CDR1 LGHNA and CDR2 YSLEER. V shed 1 base and J shed 5 bases, with 14 bases lying between them. This CDR3 region has 16 residues.

This clone was detected only once. The chain carries TRBV19 and TRBJ1-5; D unclear. From germline, CDR1 is LNHDA and CDR2 SQIVND (reference sequence). The CDR3 sequence is 14 residues long. Trimming removed 3 bases at V and 6 bases at J, with 12 bases between. This CDR3 is CASSITEAGQPQHF. DNA of the CDR3: TGTGCCAGTAGTATTACGGAGGCGGGTCAGCCCCAGCATTTT.

As to this clone: Germline and junction disagree at one end, which may indicate a read error. V is TRBV7-2 and J is TRBJ2-1, with D unresolved. Looked up from germline, CDR1 is SGHTA and CDR2 is FQGNSA. This CDR3 region has 13 residues. This CDR3 is CASTLATYNEQFF. As DNA, the CDR3 is TGTGCCAGCACCTTAGCCACCTACAATGAGCAGTTCTTC.

The V call is TRBV5-1, the J call TRBJ2-5, with D possibly matching TRBD1 (5 bases). The CDR3 consists of 13 residues. Germline V gene sequence: CDR1 SGHRS, CDR2 YFSETQ. With 2 bases removed from V and 2 bases from J, the gap between germline ends came to 7 bases. In DNA, the CDR3 is TGCGCCAGCAGCTTCCAGGGACAAGAGACCCAGTACTTC. Protein: CASSFQGQETQYF.

This clone was observed a single time. V and J are TRBV5-1 and TRBJ1-2, with 8 bases aligning to TRBD1. The germline CDR1 and CDR2 sequences are SGHRS and YFSETQ. The CDR3 is 15 amino acids. Germline trimming cut 4 bases from V and 2 bases from J; bases unmatched to any gene: 7. The CDR3 loop reads CASSPRDRRNYGYTF. The CDR3 nucleotides read TGCGCCAGCAGCCCCCGGGACAGGAGAAACTATGGCTACACCTTC.

V gene TRBV7-8 combines with J gene TRBJ2-1; a possible D gene is TRBD2 (5 bases). Germline CDR1 is SGHVS and CDR2 is FQNEAQ. With 6 bases removed from V and 2 bases from J, the gap between germline ends came to 14 bases. The CDR3 is 15 residues long. This chain's CDR3 is CASRRTLSPYNEQFF. In DNA, the CDR3 is TGTGCCAGCAGGCGGACTCTCTCCCCCTACAATGAGCAGTTCTTC.

J is TRBJ1-1 and V is TRBV7-9; D remains ambiguous. The V end lost 5 bases, the J end lost 4 bases, and 8 bases lay between the germline ends. The CDR3 totals 12 residues. Germline V CDR1 and CDR2: SEHNR, FQNEAQ (reference sequence). The CDR3 region has the DNA TGTGCCAGCAGCACATCCCCCACTGAAGCTTTCTTT. Protein: CASSTSPTEAFF.

This clone was counted a single time. The gene calls are TRBV2 and TRBJ1-5, with 9 positions matching TRBD1. The V gene end was trimmed by 5 bases and the J gene end by 3 bases; junction bases not matched to a gene: 8. CDR1 is SNHLY and CDR2 is FYNNEI in the germline V gene. This CDR3 region has 16 residues. The CDR3 coding sequence is TGTGCCAGCAGTTTTCGACAGGGGGGACTCAATCAGCCCCAGCATTTT. Encoded protein: CASSFRQGGLNQPQHF.

This chain joins TRBV19 and TRBJ1-2; D perhaps matches TRBD1 (6 bases). Germline V gene sequence: CDR1 LNHDA, CDR2 SQIVND (reference sequence). CDR3 length: 16 amino acids. The V end was cut by 4 bases, the J end by 4 bases, with 19 bases between. CDR3 bases: TGTGCCAGTAGTAGCCCCGGGACAAGGACCCCCTATGGCTACACCTTC. Translating gives CASSSPGTRTPYGYTF.

The chain combines TRBV6-1 with TRBJ2-4; possibly TRBD2 for D (6 bases). The V end was cut by 3 bases, the J end by 0 bases, with 18 bases between. Germline CDR1 reads MNHNS; CDR2 reads SASEGT. The CDR3 is 18 amino acids. CDR3 loop: CASSESRGSHLAKNIQYF. The CDR3 nucleotides read TGTGCCAGCAGTGAGTCGCGGGGCTCTCACTTAGCCAAAAACATTCAGTACTTC.

The CDR3 region is CASSLFSGGDTQYF. As DNA, the CDR3 is TGTGCCAGCAGCTTATTTAGCGGGGGAGATACGCAGTATTTT. The rearrangement uses TRBV7-6 and TRBJ2-3; 9 bases are shared with TRBD2. The germline V gene has CDR1 SGHVS and CDR2 FNYEAQ. The junction had 2 bases not matched to a gene; V was cut back by 2 bases and J by 5 bases. CDR3 length: 14 residues.

This rearrangement joins TRBV7-8 to TRBJ1-1; 8 bases are a match to TRBD1. Germline loops: CDR1 SGHVS, CDR2 FQNEAQ. With V trimmed by 5 bases and J by 4 bases, 6 bases remained unmatched. The CDR3 contains 14 residues. Written as DNA, the CDR3 is TGTGCCAGCAGCACCCAGACAGGGGTCACTGAAGCTTTCTTT. Protein product: CASSTQTGVTEAFF.

This chain joins TRBV7-6 and TRBJ1-1; D remains ambiguous. From germline, CDR1 is SGHVS and CDR2 FNYEAQ. The CDR3 has 15 amino acids. V was cut by 5 bases and J by 0 bases, with 13 bases left in between. CDR3 coding DNA: TGTGCCAGCAGCCCGCGGGCACAGATGAACACTGAAGCTTTCTTT. This sequence encodes CASSPRAQMNTEAFF.

The CDR3 loop is CASRFTMGNSPLHF. The CDR3 region has the DNA TGCGCCAGCCGATTCACCATGGGTAATTCACCCCTCCACTTT. This rearrangement joins TRBV5-1 to TRBJ1-6; D is undetermined. Trimming took off 7 bases at V and 6 bases at J, with 14 bases between the two ends. This CDR3 is built from 14 residues. The V gene's germline CDR1 is SGHRS and CDR2 YFSETQ.

V is TRBV28 and J is TRBJ2-5, with TRBD2 as a possible D gene (5 bases). Germline V CDR1 and CDR2: MDHEN, SYDVKM. The CDR3 extends over 14 amino acids. Between the trimmed V and J ends, which lost 8 bases and 2 bases, there was a span of 15 bases. The CDR3 region is CASGLPGLQETQYF. CDR3 in DNA: TGTGCCAGCGGGCTACCGGGGTTACAAGAGACCCAGTACTTC.

This chain joins TRBV9 and TRBJ2-1; D tentatively fits TRBD1 or TRBD2 (5 bases each). V shed 1 base and J shed 6 bases, with 14 bases lying between them. Germline V gene data show CDR1 as SGDLS and CDR2 as YYNGEE. The CDR3 runs 15 residues. The CDR3 region has the DNA TGTGCCAGCAGCGTATTAGGGGACCCGGGCAATGAGCAGTTCTTC. It encodes CASSVLGDPGNEQFF.

The rearrangement joins TRBV10-2 to TRBJ2-3, with a weak D call TRBD1 (6 bases). The V end was cut by 10 bases, the J end by 3 bases, with 20 bases between. CDR1 is WSHSY, CDR2 SAAADI, per germline. The CDR3 runs to 15 residues. The CDR3: CAISRVSQGTDTQYF. The CDR3 DNA reads TGCGCCATATCCAGGGTGTCCCAGGGGACAGATACGCAGTATTTT.

The chain's CDR3 is CASSKDRGPYGYTF. CDR3 DNA sequence: TGTGCCAGCAGCAAGGACAGGGGGCCCTATGGCTACACCTTC. The chain is built from TRBV7-9 and TRBJ1-2, with 11 bases that match TRBD1. Per germline, CDR1 SEHNR and CDR2 FQNEAQ (reference sequence). This CDR3 is 14 amino acids long. V was clipped by 5 bases and J by 4 bases; unmatched bases: 3.

This clone showed up just once. The genes are TRBV6-2 or TRBV6-3 and TRBJ1-2; D not certain. CDR1 and CDR2 (germline): MNHEY, SVGEGT. With 2 bases removed from V and 4 bases from J, the gap between germline ends came to 14 bases. The CDR3 contains 15 residues. The CDR3 sequence is CASSYQQIHFYGYTF. In DNA, the CDR3 is TGTGCCAGCAGTTACCAACAGATACACTTCTATGGCTACACCTTC.

This clone was recorded only once. The chain combines TRBV28 with TRBJ1-1; no clear D. The CDR3 has 16 residues. Germline loops: CDR1 MDHEN, CDR2 SYDVKM. The V gene lost 7 bases and the J gene lost 1 base, with 19 bases spanning the gap. This CDR3 reads CASTLSLGRTNTEAFF. The CDR3 nucleotides read TGTGCCAGCACCCTAAGCCTCGGTAGGACGAACACTGAAGCTTTCTTT.

The chain combines TRBV3-1 (or the pseudogene TRBV3-2) with TRBJ1-2; 7 bases map to TRBD1. Losses at the gene ends were 4 bases for V and 0 bases for J; bases not matched to a gene: 14. The germline V gene has CDR1 LGHDT and CDR2 YNNKEL (reference sequence). The CDR3 length is 18 residues. The CDR3 region is CASSPRNRQGSSNYGYTF. Here the CDR3 DNA reads TGTGCCAGCAGCCCTAGAAACCGACAGGGTAGCTCTAACTATGGCTACACCTTC.

This chain joins TRBV5-8 and TRBJ2-2; D might be TRBD1 (5 bases). The CDR3 has 14 residues. CDR1 and CDR2 from the germline V gene are SGHTS and YDEGEE. The V and J ends lost 2 bases and 6 bases respectively, with 11 bases between them. The CDR3 reads CASSLAGFAGELFF. The CDR3 bases are TGTGCCAGCAGCTTAGCAGGGTTCGCCGGGGAGCTGTTTTTT.

V gene TRBV6-5 combines with J gene TRBJ1-1; 9 nucleotides agree with TRBD1. With 4 bases clipped from V and 10 bases from J, the junction kept 10 bases outside the gene matches. The CDR3 has 14 amino acids. The germline V gene encodes CDR1 MNHEY and CDR2 SVGAGI. The CDR3 sequence is CASSWDRDRFGAFF. The CDR3 DNA follows: TGTGCCAGCAGTTGGGACAGGGATCGCTTTGGAGCTTTCTTT.

The rearrangement joins TRBV19 to TRBJ1-1; 10 bases map to TRBD1. The J segment lost 6 bases and the V segment lost 5 bases, leaving 9 bases of the junction unmatched. CDR1 is LNHDA, CDR2 SQIVND, per germline (reference sequence). The CDR3 contains 15 residues. CDR3 in DNA: TGTGCCAGTAGTCTCTGGACAGGGGGAGACGCTGAAGCTTTCTTT. This gives the protein CASSLWTGGDAEAFF.

This chain joins TRBV9 and TRBJ2-1, with TRBD2 matching over 8 bases. The CDR3 contains 15 residues. Trimming cost V 4 bases and J 4 bases; bases outside gene matches: 7. Germline V gene data show CDR1 as SGDLS and CDR2 as YYNGEE. CDR3 nucleotides: TGTGCCAGCAGCCCCGGGATAGCGGGATACAATGAGCAGTTCTTC. Its protein product is CASSPGIAGYNEQFF.

The chain links TRBV4-3 to TRBJ1-1, with no clear D. Germline V gene data show CDR1 as LGHNA and CDR2 as YSLEER. The CDR3 is 13 residues long. V was shortened by 3 bases and J by 5 bases, with 10 bases between the two germline ends. CDR3 amino acids: CASSQNEGTEAFF. CDR3 in DNA: TGCGCCAGCAGCCAGAATGAGGGTACTGAAGCTTTCTTT.

This chain connects TRBV19 to TRBJ2-1; 7 bases line up with TRBD2. Looked up from germline, CDR1 is LNHDA and CDR2 is SQIVND (reference sequence). J gave up 6 bases and V 7 bases, and 0 bases lay outside the gene matches. There are 11 residues in the CDR3. CDR3 sequence (DNA): TGTGCCAGTACGGGGGGCAATGAGCAGTTCTTC. Amino acids: CASTGGNEQFF.

The chain recombines TRBV11-2 with TRBJ1-4; no definite D call. CDR1 and CDR2 from the germline V gene are SGHAT and FQNNGV. V was clipped by 0 bases and J by 11 bases, with 10 bases between them. The CDR3 has 13 residues. CDR3 coding DNA: TGTGCCAGCAGCTTAGAGCCGTTTGGTAAACTGTTTTTT. Its translation is CASSLEPFGKLFF. Complete variable domain (other parts from reference TRBV11-2 and TRBJ1-4): EAGVAQSPRYKIIEKRQSVAFWCNPISGHATLYWYQQILGQGPKLLIQFQNNGVVDDSQLPKDRFSAERLKGVDSTLKIQPAKLEDSAVYLCASSLEPFGKLFFGSGTQLSVL.

V and J are TRBV28 and TRBJ1-2, with 9 bases aligning to TRBD1. Germline trimming cut 5 bases from V and 5 bases from J; bases unmatched to any gene: 12. Per the germline V gene, CDR1 is MDHEN and CDR2 is SYDVKM. This CDR3 has 16 residues. DNA for the CDR3: TGTGCCAGCAGTCTAACACAGGGGGCCGGGGCTTATGGCTACACCTTC. It yields the protein CASSLTQGAGAYGYTF.